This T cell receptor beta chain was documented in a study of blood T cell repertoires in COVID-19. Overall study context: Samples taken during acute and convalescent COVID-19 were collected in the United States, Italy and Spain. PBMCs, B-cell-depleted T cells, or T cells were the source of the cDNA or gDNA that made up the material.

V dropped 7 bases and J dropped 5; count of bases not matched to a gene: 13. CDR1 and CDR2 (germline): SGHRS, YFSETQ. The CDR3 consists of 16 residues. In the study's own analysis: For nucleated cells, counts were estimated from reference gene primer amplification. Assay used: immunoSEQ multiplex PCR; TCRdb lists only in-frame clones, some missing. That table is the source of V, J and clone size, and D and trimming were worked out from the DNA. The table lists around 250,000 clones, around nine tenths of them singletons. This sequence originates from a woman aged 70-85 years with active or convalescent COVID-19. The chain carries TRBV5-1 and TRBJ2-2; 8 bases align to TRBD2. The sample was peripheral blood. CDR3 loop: CASPWGAGGPTGELFF. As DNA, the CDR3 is TGCGCCAGCCCTTGGGGGGCGGGGGGCCCGACCGGGGAGCTGTTTTTT.